A selection of T cell receptor beta chains follows, all from one sample in a study of lymphopenia after photon versus proton radiotherapy. Some clones are missing from TCRdb's copy, which holds only in-frame ones; the method was immunoSEQ multiplex PCR. The sample has 29,000 or so clones, about 91% seen once; the top ten hold around 50%. Material: peripheral blood, obtained from a patient treated with proton-based radiotherapy. The receptors derive from an older woman with cholangiocarcinoma. Some clones in this sample may be carry-over from other donors' samples. Each CDR3 is given with its conserved first and last residue. D genes are given only for firm matches. Some rows mark clone size as missing; the rest say once, few, many or name a class of expanded clone.

d_call j_call clone_size v_call cdr3_aa cdr3_nt
. TRBJ2-3 . TRBV7-2 CASSNPGRLDTQYF TGTGCCAGCAGCAACCCGGGACGCCTGGATACGCAGTATTTT
TRBD2 TRBJ2-7 . TRBV30 CAWSGGTSYEQYF TGTGCCTGGAGCGGGGGGACCTCCTACGAGCAGTACTTC
. TRBJ1-1 . TRBV14 CASSQVWPPGGWTEAFF TGTGCCAGCAGCCAAGTGTGGCCACCCGGGGGTTGGACTGAAGCTTTCTTT
. TRBJ2-1 once TRBV27 CASRGLRPGNEQFF TGTGCCAGCAGGGGACTGAGGCCTGGCAATGAGCAGTTCTTC
TRBD1 TRBJ1-6 . TRBV10-2 CASRPLRGSSPLHF TGCGCCAGCAGACCCCTCAGGGGGAGTTCACCCCTCCACTTT
TRBD1 TRBJ2-1 . TRBV6-6 CASSYSRGRRNEQFF TGTGCCAGCAGTTACTCCAGGGGGCGCAGGAATGAGCAGTTCTTC
. TRBJ1-1 few TRBV11-2 CASSLVGGSTEAFF TGTGCCAGCAGCTTAGTCGGGGGGAGTACTGAAGCTTTCTTT
TRBD1 TRBJ1-1 . TRBV5-1 CASSLGQGGTEAFF TGCGCCAGCAGCTTAGGACAGGGAGGCACTGAAGCTTTCTTT
. TRBJ1-3 . TRBV19 CATGFRSSGNTIYF TGTGCCACTGGGTTCCGGAGCTCTGGAAACACCATATATTTT
. TRBJ2-1 . TRBV18 CASSLGVNNEQFF TGTGCCAGCTCACTCGGTGTCAACAATGAGCAGTTCTTC
. TRBJ2-7 . TRBV7-9 CASSPRNRDSYEQYF TGTGCCAGCAGCCCGCGAAACAGGGACTCCTACGAGCAGTACTTC
TRBD2 TRBJ2-3 . TRBV9 CASSALGRVGGTDTQYF TGTGCCAGCAGCGCCCTAGGGAGGGTAGGGGGCACAGATACGCAGTATTTT
. TRBJ2-4 . TRBV11-2 CASSLVNRVGNIQYF TGTGCCAGCAGCTTAGTTAACCGGGTGGGAAACATTCAGTACTTC
TRBD2 TRBJ2-5 . TRBV7-3 CASSAGGAGVKETQYF TGTGCCAGCAGCGCAGGCGGAGCGGGGGTTAAAGAGACCCAGTACTTC
TRBD1 TRBJ1-5 many TRBV27 CASFFRETGQGLRQPQHF TGTGCCAGCTTTTTCCGAGAGACCGGACAGGGGTTGCGTCAGCCCCAGCATTTT
. TRBJ2-7 . TRBV10-3 CAIGMTASYEQYF TGTGCCATCGGCATGACGGCCTCCTACGAGCAGTACTTC
. TRBJ2-1 . TRBV27 CASTTGWGEQFF TGTGCCAGCACCACAGGGTGGGGTGAGCAGTTCTTC
. TRBJ2-1 . TRBV18 CASSPQVQRANEQFF TGTGCCAGCTCACCACAGGTCCAGAGAGCCAATGAGCAGTTCTTC
. TRBJ2-2 . TRBV19 CASTTSLAYTGELFF TGTGCCAGTACCACCTCGCTCGCTTACACCGGGGAGCTGTTTTTT
TRBD2 TRBJ2-7 . TRBV7-2 CASSWGGGGNYEQYF TGTGCCAGCAGCTGGGGGGGTGGCGGGAACTACGAGCAGTACTTC
TRBD2 TRBJ2-5 once TRBV27 CASSPLAGRETQYF TGTGCCAGCAGCCCCCTAGCGGGGAGGGAGACCCAGTACTTC
. TRBJ2-3 . TRBV4-2 CASSRTGTSALTDTQYF TGTGCCAGCAGCCGGACTGGGACTTCAGCTCTTACAGATACGCAGTATTTT
. TRBJ2-7 . TRBV5-1 CASSEGPSGEQYF TGCGCCAGCAGCGAGGGACCCTCGGGCGAGCAGTACTTC
. TRBJ1-1 . TRBV5-5 CASSPYSTGKGPEAFF TGTGCCAGCAGCCCGTACTCGACGGGGAAGGGTCCTGAAGCTTTCTTT
. TRBJ1-2 . TRBV6-5 CASSPLQTHGYTF TGTGCCAGCAGTCCCCTGCAGACCCATGGCTACACCTTC
. TRBJ2-3 . TRBV5-1 CASSTRTKADTQYF TGCGCCAGCAGCACCCGGACGAAGGCGGATACGCAGTATTTT
TRBD1 TRBJ1-2 . TRBV6-6 CASSPTGADYGYTF TGTGCCAGCAGTCCGACAGGGGCCGACTATGGCTACACCTTC
. TRBJ1-2 . TRBV10-1 CASSDSANYGYTF TGCGCCAGCAGTGACAGCGCTAACTATGGCTACACCTTC
. TRBJ2-3 . TRBV7-2 CASSSTGSTDTQYF TGTGCCAGCAGCTCGACAGGCTCCACAGATACGCAGTATTTT
. TRBJ2-5 . TRBV19 CASSNSRTLLREETQYF TGTGCCAGTAGCAACTCCCGAACTTTGTTACGGGAGGAGACCCAGTACTTC